This entry is about one T cell receptor (beta chain). Its antigen is as yet unknown. This CDR3 spans 13 amino acids. The V and J ends lost 6 bases and 4 bases, in that order; junction bases with no gene match: 8. Looked up from germline, CDR1 is GTSNPN and CDR2 is SVGIG (reference sequence). The entry originates in a study of cytomegalovirus exposure and HLA in healthy donors. The study, taken as a whole, reports: Reports state that TCR beta sequences accurately predicted most subjects' HLA-A and HLA-B alleles. Information on immune exposure was restricted to one variable (CMV serostatus).

It was with 60 Vbeta and 13 Jbeta primers that the PCR ran. The protocol was immunoSEQ multiplex PCR, while the TCRdb copy is restricted to in-frame clones and leaves out a portion. The table lists 150,000 to 170,000 clones, roughly four fifths of them singletons. The J gene is TRBJ2-5, the V gene TRBV30; TRBD1 matches 7 bases. Sequencing was performed on PBMCs. The source is a man between 18 and 29 years old in good health and CMV-seronegative. The DNA of the CDR3 is TGTGCCTGTGAGGGGGCTGTGGGAGAGACCCAGTACTTC. This gives the protein CACEGAVGETQYF.